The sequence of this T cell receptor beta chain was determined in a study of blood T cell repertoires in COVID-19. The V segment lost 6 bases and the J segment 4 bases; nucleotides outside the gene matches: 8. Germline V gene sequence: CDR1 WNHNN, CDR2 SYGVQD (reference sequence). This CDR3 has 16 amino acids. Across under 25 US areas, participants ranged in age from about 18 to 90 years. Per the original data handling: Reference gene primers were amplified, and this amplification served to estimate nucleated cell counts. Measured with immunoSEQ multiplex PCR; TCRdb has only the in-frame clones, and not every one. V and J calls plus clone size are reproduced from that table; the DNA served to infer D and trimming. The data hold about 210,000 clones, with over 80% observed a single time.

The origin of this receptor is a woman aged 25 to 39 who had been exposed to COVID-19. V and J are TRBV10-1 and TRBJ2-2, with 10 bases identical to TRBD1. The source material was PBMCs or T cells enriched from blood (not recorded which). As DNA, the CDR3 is TGCGCCAGCAGCTTAATCCGGGACAGGGGCACCGGGGAGCTGTTTTTT. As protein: CASSLIRDRGTGELFF.